This T cell receptor beta chain appears in the sequencing data of a study of cytomegalovirus exposure and HLA in healthy donors. Trimming took off 7 bases at V and 0 bases at J, with 10 bases between the two ends. There are 13 residues in the CDR3. Germline-derived CDR1 and CDR2 are SQVTM and ANQGSEA. Study-level results: Previous analysis showed most TCR beta V segments were productive about 87% or about 30% of the time. Researchers reported that a few CMV-associated chains were confirmed in vitro as CMV antigen-specific.

Comment on this clone: Its antigen is as yet unknown.

Both 60 Vbeta primers and 13 Jbeta primers went into the PCR. Method: immunoSEQ multiplex PCR; TCRdb's copy keeps in-frame clones and lacks some. The table lists roughly 100,000 clones, around 74% of them singletons. The clonotype originates from a man aged 40-50 years in good health and CMV-seronegative. The chain links TRBV29-1 to TRBJ1-5; no reliable D call. The sample consisted of PBMCs. CDR3: CSAQTSSNQPQHF. The CDR3 region has the DNA TGCAGCGCCCAGACAAGTAGCAATCAGCCCCAGCATTTT.